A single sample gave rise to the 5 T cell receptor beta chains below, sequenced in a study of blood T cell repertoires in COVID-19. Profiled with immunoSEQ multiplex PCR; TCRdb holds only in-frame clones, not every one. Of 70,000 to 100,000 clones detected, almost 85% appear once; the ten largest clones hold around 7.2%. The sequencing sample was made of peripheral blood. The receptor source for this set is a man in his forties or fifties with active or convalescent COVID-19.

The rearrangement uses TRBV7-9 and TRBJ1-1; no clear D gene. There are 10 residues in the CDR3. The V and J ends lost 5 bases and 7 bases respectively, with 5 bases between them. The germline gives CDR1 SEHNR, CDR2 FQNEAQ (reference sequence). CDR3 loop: CASSEYEAFF. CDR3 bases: TGTGCCAGCAGCGAGTATGAAGCTTTCTTT.

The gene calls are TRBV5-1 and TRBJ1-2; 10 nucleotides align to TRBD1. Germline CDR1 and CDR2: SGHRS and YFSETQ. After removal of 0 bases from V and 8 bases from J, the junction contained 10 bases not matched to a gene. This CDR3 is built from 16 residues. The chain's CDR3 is CASSLVAGQGMGGYTF. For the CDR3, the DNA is TGCGCCAGCAGCTTGGTAGCGGGACAGGGGATGGGCGGCTACACCTTC.

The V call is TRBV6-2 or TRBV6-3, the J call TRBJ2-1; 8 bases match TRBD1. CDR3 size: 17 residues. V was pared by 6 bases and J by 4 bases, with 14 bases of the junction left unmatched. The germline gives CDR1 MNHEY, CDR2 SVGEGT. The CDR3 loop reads CASRPQGQGTNYNEQFF. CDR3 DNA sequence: TGTGCCAGCAGACCTCAAGGACAGGGCACTAATTACAATGAGCAGTTCTTC.

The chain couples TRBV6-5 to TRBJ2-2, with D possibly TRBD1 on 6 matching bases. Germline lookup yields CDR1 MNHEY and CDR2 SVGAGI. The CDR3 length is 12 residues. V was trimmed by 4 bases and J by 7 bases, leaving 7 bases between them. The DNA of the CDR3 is TGTGCCAGCAGTTTAGGGGGCGGGGAGCTGTTTTTT. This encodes CASSLGGGELFF.

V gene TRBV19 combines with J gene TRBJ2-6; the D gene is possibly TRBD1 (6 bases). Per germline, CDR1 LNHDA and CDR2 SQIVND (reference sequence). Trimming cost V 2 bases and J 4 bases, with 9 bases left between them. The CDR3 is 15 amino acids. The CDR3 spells CASSIRGSGANVLTF. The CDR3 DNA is TGTGCCAGTAGTATAAGGGGGTCCGGGGCCAACGTCCTGACTTTC.